The 2 T cell receptor beta chains presented below share a single source sample, sequenced in a study of Ad26.COV2.S vaccination and SARS-CoV-2 variants. Measured with immunoSEQ multiplex PCR; TCRdb has only the in-frame clones, and not every one. The table shows around 300,000 clones, with roughly 90% occurring only once. This sample's treatment: roughly 18 received Ad26.COV2.S at low or high dose, single or two shots; about 5 received placebo; per-sample allocation not given. Day 63 after the first injection of vaccine or placebo was the sampling time. Source: peripheral blood, taken in a trial of Ad26.COV2.S vaccine versus placebo. The receptors originated from a person between 18 and 59 years old who received the Ad26.COV2.S COVID-19 vaccine or a placebo.

The V gene is TRBV5-5, the J gene TRBJ2-6; D possibly uses TRBD1 or TRBD2 (5 bases each). Germline CDR1 SGHKS, CDR2 YYEKEE (reference sequence). The CDR3 sequence is 16 residues long. Trimming cost V 3 bases and J 0 bases, with 10 bases left between them. This CDR3 reads CASSSPGASGANVLTF. The CDR3 region has the DNA TGTGCCAGCAGCTCCCCCGGGGCCTCTGGGGCCAACGTCCTGACTTTC.

This chain joins TRBV29-1 and TRBJ2-3; TRBD2 aligns across 10 bases. CDR1 is SQVTM, CDR2 ANQGSEA, per germline. J gave up 5 bases and V 7 bases, and 6 bases lay outside the gene matches. The CDR3 contains 13 residues. CDR3 loop: CSAERGGLDTQYF. The CDR3 DNA sequence: TGCAGCGCCGAGCGGGGGGGCCTAGATACGCAGTATTTT.